The 19 T cell receptor beta chains below come from one sample, sequenced in a study of blood T cell repertoires in COVID-19. Sequencing was performed with immunoSEQ multiplex PCR; in TCRdb, only in-frame clones are kept and a portion is missing. The sample lists hundreds of thousands of clones, 80% to 90% occurring once. Sequencing used PBMCs or T cells enriched from blood (not recorded which). These receptors all stem from a young man who had recovered from COVID-19.

This clone appeared a single time. The V gene is TRBV5-5, the J gene TRBJ2-3, with TRBD2 identical over 11 bases. The V gene end was trimmed by 6 bases and the J gene end by 2 bases; junction bases not matched to a gene: 8. The CDR3 extends over 16 amino acids. Germline loops: CDR1 SGHKS, CDR2 YYEKEE (reference sequence). The CDR3: CASNPGGLADTDTQYF. Here the CDR3 DNA reads TGTGCCAGCAACCCGGGGGGACTAGCGGACACAGATACGCAGTATTTT.

The CDR3 loop is CASSLGSSGNTGELFF. The CDR3 DNA follows: TGTGCCAGCAGCTTAGGGTCTAGCGGGAACACCGGGGAGCTGTTTTTT. The J gene is TRBJ2-2, the V gene TRBV7-9; TRBD2 matches 7 bases. Germline CDR1 and CDR2: SEHNR and FQNEAQ (reference sequence). CDR3 size: 16 residues. The V gene end was trimmed by 1 base and the J gene end by 1 base; junction bases not matched to a gene: 3.

This clone was detected only a few times. V is TRBV7-9 and J is TRBJ1-4, with TRBD1 as a possible D gene (6 bases). The V and J ends lost 5 bases and 5 bases respectively, with 12 bases between them. The CDR3 contains 14 residues. Germline V gives CDR1 SEHNR, CDR2 FQNEAQ (reference sequence). The CDR3 region has the DNA TGTGCCAGCAGCGCCGGACAGTCGAATGAAAAACTGTTTTTT. This sequence encodes CASSAGQSNEKLFF.

The rearrangement links TRBV5-4 to TRBJ2-7; D uncertain. The germline V gene has CDR1 SGHNT and CDR2 YYREEE (reference sequence). The CDR3 spans 13 residues. Trimming stripped 7 bases from V and 5 bases from J, with 16 bases between. For the CDR3, the DNA is TGTGCCAGCTCCAGGCAGGTTGACGACGAGCAGTACTTC. It translates to CASSRQVDDEQYF.

The chain employs TRBV7-6 and TRBJ2-5, with a possible D match to TRBD2 (5 bases). V lost 1 base to trimming and J lost 5 bases, with 17 bases between them. This CDR3 comprises 16 residues. Germline loops: CDR1 SGHVS, CDR2 FNYEAQ. The CDR3 sequence is CASSLGLLALAETQYF. CDR3 DNA sequence: TGTGCCAGCAGCTTAGGGCTTCTAGCTTTAGCGGAGACCCAGTACTTC.

The V call is TRBV7-9, the J call TRBJ2-2, with TRBD1 matching over 7 bases. V lost 7 bases and J lost 0; bases outside the gene matches: 5. This CDR3 spans 15 amino acids. Germline CDR1 SEHNR, CDR2 FQNEAQ (reference sequence). In DNA, the CDR3 is TGTGCCAGCAACCCGCAGGGGGCGAACACCGGGGAGCTGTTTTTT. Protein product: CASNPQGANTGELFF. The full variable domain, rest sourced from reference TRBV7-9 and TRBJ2-2, is DTGVSQNPRHKITKRGQNVTFRCDPISEHNRLYWYRQTLGQGPEFLTYFQNEAQLEKSRLLSDRFSAERPKGSFSTLEIQRTEQGDSAMYLCASNPQGANTGELFFGEGSRLTVL.

The chain joins TRBV27 to TRBJ2-7; D might be TRBD2 (5 bases). Trimming shortened V by 8 bases and J by 6 bases, and 23 bases separated the two germline ends. CDR3 size: 15 residues. Germline V gene lookup returns CDR1 MNHEY and CDR2 SMNVEV (reference sequence). The CDR3 sequence: CASFPPGLQGGEQYF. The CDR3 DNA reads TGTGCCAGCTTTCCACCGGGCCTACAAGGAGGCGAGCAGTACTTC.

About this clone: This specimen includes other DNA sequences encoding the same CDR3. The CDR3: CASSPPGQGIAGELFF. The DNA for the CDR3 is TGTGCCAGCTCACCTCCCGGACAGGGGATCGCCGGGGAGCTGTTTTTT. The chain links TRBV18 to TRBJ2-2; 9 nucleotides agree with TRBD1. CDR3 size: 16 residues. Germline V gives CDR1 KGHSH, CDR2 LQKENI. J was trimmed by 6 bases and V by 3 bases; bases with no gene match: 8.

This clone was picked up one time. The CDR3 loop reads CASTSRGRPYYGYTF. CDR3 DNA sequence: TGTGCCAGCACATCCAGGGGGCGCCCATACTATGGCTACACCTTC. The chain carries TRBV27 and TRBJ1-2, with TRBD1 matching 8 bases. The germline V gene has CDR1 MNHEY and CDR2 SMNVEV (reference sequence). V was pared by 7 bases and J by 3 bases, with 10 bases of the junction left unmatched. The CDR3 sequence is 15 residues long.

This chain links TRBV3-1 (or the pseudogene TRBV3-2) with TRBJ2-3; 9 nucleotides line up with TRBD2. This CDR3 has 16 residues. Losses at the gene ends were 0 bases for V and 4 bases for J; bases not matched to a gene: 5. The germline V gene has CDR1 LGHDT and CDR2 YNNKEL (reference sequence). CDR3 in amino acids: CASSQDWREGPDTQYF. The CDR3 DNA reads as TGTGCCAGCAGCCAAGATTGGCGGGAGGGCCCAGATACGCAGTATTTT.

This clone was detected once. The chain carries TRBV29-1 and TRBJ2-1; TRBD1 aligns across 9 bases. CDR3 length equals 13 residues. J was trimmed by 10 bases and V by 5 bases; bases with no gene match: 9. Germline V gives CDR1 SQVTM, CDR2 ANQGSEA. The CDR3 DNA reads as TGCAGCGTTCAACAAATCACAGGGGGCGAGCAGTTCTTC. It is translated as CSVQQITGGEQFF.

V usage is TRBV6-6 and J usage is TRBJ1-4, with TRBD1 matching 11 bases. The J segment lost 5 bases and the V segment lost 6 bases, leaving 5 bases of the junction unmatched. CDR3 length: 15 amino acids. Germline lookup yields CDR1 MNHNY and CDR2 SVGAGI (reference sequence). CDR3 in amino acids: CASRDRGRTNEKLFF. DNA of the CDR3: TGTGCCAGCAGGGACAGGGGGCGGACAAATGAAAAACTGTTTTTT.

The genes are TRBV3-1 (or the pseudogene TRBV3-2) and TRBJ2-3, with 14 bases fitting TRBD2. The CDR3 is 17 amino acids. In germline, CDR1 is LGHDT, CDR2 YNNKEL (reference sequence). Trimming removed 6 bases from V and 5 bases from J; junction bases left unmatched: 10. DNA of the CDR3: TGTGCCAGCAGATTTTTGGGACTAGCGGGAGTAGAAGATACGCAGTATTTT. It codes for CASRFLGLAGVEDTQYF.

This clone has just a few counts. This chain joins TRBV5-4 and TRBJ1-1; D is possibly TRBD1 (5 bases). Trimming removed 3 bases from V and 4 bases from J, with 13 bases in between. The CDR3 consists of 14 residues. Germline lookup yields CDR1 SGHNT and CDR2 YYREEE (reference sequence). CDR3 bases: TGTGCCAGCAGCTCATTCACCGGGGGCACTGAAGCTTTCTTT. This encodes CASSSFTGGTEAFF.

The sample holds one count of this clone. The chain employs TRBV3-1 (or the pseudogene TRBV3-2) and TRBJ1-5; D remains unclear. CDR3 length: 15 residues. Looked up from germline, CDR1 is LGHDT and CDR2 is YNNKEL (reference sequence). Between the trimmed V and J ends, which lost 4 bases and 2 bases, there was a span of 12 bases. The CDR3 DNA sequence: TGTGCCAGCAGCCCCTCGGGGTTGCGCAATCAGCCCCAGCATTTT. Translated, it gives CASSPSGLRNQPQHF.

V is TRBV12-5 and J is TRBJ2-7; 7 bases match TRBD2. Germline CDR1 LGHNT, CDR2 FRNRAP. The CDR3 loop spans 17 amino acids. The trim removed 3 bases at V and 1 base at J, leaving 12 bases unmatched. This chain's CDR3 is CASGFSVGRSGSYEQYF. CDR3 in DNA: TGTGCTAGTGGTTTCAGCGTCGGGAGGTCGGGGTCCTACGAGCAGTACTTC. The full variable domain, completed using reference TRBV12-5 and TRBJ2-7, is DARVTQTPRHKVTEMGQEVTMRCQPILGHNTVFWYRQTMMQGLELLAYFRNRAPLDDSGMPKDRFSAEMPDATLATLKIQPSEPRDSAVYFCASGFSVGRSGSYEQYFGPGTRLTVT.

This chain connects TRBV4-2 to TRBJ2-7; 10 nucleotides match TRBD2. V lost 1 base and J lost 1; bases outside the gene matches: 7. Germline CDR1 reads LGHNA; CDR2 reads YNFKEQ. The CDR3 covers 17 residues. CDR3 DNA: TGTGCCAGCAGCCAAGGTCTAGCGGGAGTAGGATCCTACGAGCAGTACTTC. Its protein product is CASSQGLAGVGSYEQYF.

The chain combines TRBV7-2 with TRBJ1-5; TRBD1 is a possible D gene (6 bases). The CDR3 covers 14 residues. With 6 bases removed from V and 3 bases from J, the gap between germline ends came to 12 bases. Looked up from germline, CDR1 is SGHTA and CDR2 is FQGNSA. CDR3 in DNA: TGTGCCAGCAGACAGGGCTCCCACAATCAGCCCCAGCATTTT. Translation gives CASRQGSHNQPQHF. Looking up the rest from reference TRBV7-2 and TRBJ1-5 gives the full variable domain: GAGVSQSPSNKVTEKGKDVELRCDPISGHTALYWYRQSLGQGLEFLIYFQGNSAPDKSGLPSDRFSAERTGGSVSTLTIQRTQQEDSAVYLCASRQGSHNQPQHFGDGTRLSIL.

This clone is a singleton in its sample. The J gene is TRBJ2-1, the V gene TRBV29-1; perhaps TRBD2 as D (5 bases). CDR3 length: 13 amino acids. CDR1 SQVTM and CDR2 ANQGSEA come from the germline V gene. Trimming stripped 7 bases from V and 6 bases from J, with 16 bases between. The CDR3 DNA sequence: TGCAGCGACCAGTCTAGCAGAGGCAATGAGCAGTTCTTC. It yields the protein CSDQSSRGNEQFF.